Only a few counts were recorded for the clone carrying this T cell receptor (beta chain). Antigen unknown. This record belongs to a study of response to subunit inactivated influenza vaccine. Study-wide points: There was a suggestion from the authors that each seasonal influenza vaccination recruits few new T cells.

Trimming took 7 bases from V and 1 from J; bases not matched to a gene: 4. The CDR3 is 14 amino acids. TCRdb recomputed calls from the RT-PCR reads with MiXCR, one row per CDR3 protein. The sample includes about 540,000 distinct CDR3 sequences, 14% of them seen just once. The sample consisted of PBMCs from blood, taken approximately 12 days after vaccination. This rearrangement joins TRBV12-3 or TRBV12-4 to TRBJ1-1, with TRBD1 identical over 9 bases. The clonotype comes from a man aged 50-60 years who received an inactivated influenza vaccine. The CDR3 reads CASTETGGNTEAFF. The CDR3 region has the DNA TGTGCCAGCACCGAGACAGGGGGGAACACTGAAGCTTTCTTT.